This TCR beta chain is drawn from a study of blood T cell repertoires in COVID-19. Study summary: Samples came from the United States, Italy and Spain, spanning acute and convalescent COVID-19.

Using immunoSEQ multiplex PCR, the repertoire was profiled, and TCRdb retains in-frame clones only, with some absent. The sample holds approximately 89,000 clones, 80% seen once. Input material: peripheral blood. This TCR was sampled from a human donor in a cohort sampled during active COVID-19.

The DNA for the CDR3 is TGTGCCAGCAGCCCCTGGCTGAACAATGAGCAGTTCTTC. This translates into CASSPWLNNEQFF. The chain recombines TRBV5-5 with TRBJ2-1; D is unclear. V was pared by 4 bases and J by 5 bases, with 10 bases between. Germline V gene sequence: CDR1 SGHKS, CDR2 YYEKEE (reference sequence). The CDR3 contains 13 residues.